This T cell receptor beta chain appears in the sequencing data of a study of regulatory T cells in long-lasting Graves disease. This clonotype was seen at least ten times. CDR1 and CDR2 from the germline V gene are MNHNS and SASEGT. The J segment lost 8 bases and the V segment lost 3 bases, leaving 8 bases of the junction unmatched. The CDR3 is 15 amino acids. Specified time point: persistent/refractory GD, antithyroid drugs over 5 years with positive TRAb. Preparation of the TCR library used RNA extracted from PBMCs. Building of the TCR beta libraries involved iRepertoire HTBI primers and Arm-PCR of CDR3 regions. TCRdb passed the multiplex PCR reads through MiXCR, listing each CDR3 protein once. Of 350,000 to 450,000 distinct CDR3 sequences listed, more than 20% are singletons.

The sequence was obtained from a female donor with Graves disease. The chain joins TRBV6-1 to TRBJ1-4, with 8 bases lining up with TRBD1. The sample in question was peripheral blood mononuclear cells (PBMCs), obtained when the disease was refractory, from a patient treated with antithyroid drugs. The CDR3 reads CASSDATGGGEKLFF. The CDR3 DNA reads TGTGCCAGCAGTGATGCTACAGGGGGAGGAGAAAAACTGTTTTTT.